The 2 T cell receptor beta chains below come from one sample, sequenced in a study of shared clonotypes between healthy human individuals. In the naive CD8 group, cells lacked CD45RO and were positively selected for CCR7, so terminally differentiated effector memory CD45RA+ cells were left out. The method was immunoSEQ multiplex PCR; TCRdb's version includes in-frame clones alone and lacks a portion of them. This sample has nearly 600,000 clones, with less than 97% found just once. Sequenced sample: naive CD8+ T cells sorted from blood. These TCRs come from a woman in her twenties or thirties in good health.

J is TRBJ2-3 and V is TRBV10-1; D is ambiguous. CDR1 is WNHNN, CDR2 SYGVQD, per germline (reference sequence). The CDR3 is 16 amino acids. Trimming cost V 10 bases and J 4 bases, with 24 bases left between them. CDR3 nucleotides: TGCGCCACCCTCCCCCATCGGAGAACGGGTTCAGATACGCAGTATTTT. Residues: CATLPHRRTGSDTQYF.

V and J are TRBV7-6 and TRBJ2-7; 7 nucleotides line up with TRBD2. V gave up 0 bases and J gave up 4 bases; unmatched junction bases: 3. The CDR3 has 14 residues. Germline CDR1 reads SGHVS; CDR2 reads FNYEAQ. The chain's CDR3 is CASSLAGGWYEQYF. DNA for the CDR3: TGTGCCAGCAGCTTAGCGGGAGGGTGGTACGAGCAGTACTTC.